What follows is one TCR beta chain and its context. These data come from a study of blood T cell repertoires in COVID-19. The CDR3 contains 15 residues. CDR1 and CDR2 (germline): MNHEY, SMNVEV (reference sequence). V dropped 0 bases and J dropped 2 bases, with 10 bases sitting between them. Assay used: immunoSEQ multiplex PCR; TCRdb lists only in-frame clones, some missing. The sample lists around 60,000 clones, over 75% occurring once. J is TRBJ1-1 and V is TRBV27; possible D gene TRBD1, 5 bases. The sample was peripheral blood. This clonotype was sampled from a man aged 50 to 60 with active COVID-19. CDR3 coding DNA: TGTGCCAGCAGTTTATCACCGGGACTCAACACTGAAGCTTTCTTT. Its protein is CASSLSPGLNTEAFF.